This entry features one T cell receptor (beta chain) sequence. Assay: immunoSEQ multiplex PCR; the TCRdb copy retains only in-frame clones and omits some. The sample shows 300,000 to 450,000 clones, roughly 86% of them seen only once. These data originate in a study of blood T cell repertoires in COVID-19. Study details: Cohort 3 donors counted as recovered after two negative PCRs, clearance, or resolved symptoms. T cells, B-cell-depleted T cells, or PBMCs provided the cDNA or gDNA that served as material.

Individuals aged 18 to 89 years were recruited from 24 US areas. Participant-given clinical history determined each cohort assignment. The CDR3 is 15 residues long. The V end lost 4 bases, the J end lost 0 bases, and 12 bases lay between the germline ends. Germline V gene lookup returns CDR1 SGHDN and CDR2 FVKESK. The chain uses TRBV14 and TRBJ1-2; D remains ambiguous. This receptor was taken from a man aged 40-50 years in a cohort exposed to, infected with or recovered from COVID-19 (not recorded which). Sample: PBMCs or T cells enriched from blood (not recorded which). The CDR3 coding sequence is TGTGCCAGCAGCCGATCGTCCCGAGCTAACTATGGCTACACCTTC. It specifies CASSRSSRANYGYTF.